Listed below are T cell receptor beta chains from one sample, sequenced in a study of PD-1 blockade in classical Hodgkin lymphoma. Produced via immunoSEQ multiplex PCR; TCRdb's table is partial and in-frame only. The sample has 25,000 to 35,000 clones, roughly 70% seen once. The material sequenced was peripheral blood mononuclear cells (PBMCs), taken before the second cycle of nivolumab. The receptors originated from a human donor with classical Hodgkin lymphoma. Both conserved end residues are part of each CDR3. Each record gives: J gene, D gene, V gene, clone size, CDR3 protein, CDR3 DNA. D genes are given only for firm matches. Expanded clones get a size class; other rows say once, few or many, or leave the size out.

J: TRBJ2-2
D: TRBD2
V: TRBV7-6
size: NA
CDR3: CASSKGLAGVAGELFF
DNA: TGTGCCAGCAGCAAGGGACTAGCGGGAGTGGCCGGGGAGCTGTTTTTT

J: TRBJ2-1
D: TRBD2
V: TRBV6-5
size: NA
CDR3: CASHATSGDEQFF
DNA: TGTGCCAGCCACGCGACTAGCGGTGATGAGCAGTTCTTC

J: TRBJ2-7
D: NA
V: TRBV6-5
size: NA
CDR3: CASSLQGEQYF
DNA: TGTGCCAGCAGTCTACAGGGTGAGCAGTACTTC

J: TRBJ2-5
D: TRBD2
V: TRBV6-5
size: once
CDR3: CASSQGLAVQTQYF
DNA: TGTGCCAGCAGCCAAGGACTAGCAGTTCAGACCCAGTACTTC

J: TRBJ2-3
D: NA
V: TRBV14
size: NA
CDR3: CASSQRMPRENTDTQYF
DNA: TGTGCCAGCAGCCAAAGAATGCCGAGGGAGAACACAGATACGCAGTATTTT

J: TRBJ1-1
D: NA
V: TRBV6-6
size: NA
CDR3: CASKPTIWGTEAFF
DNA: TGTGCCAGCAAGCCGACAATCTGGGGGACTGAAGCTTTCTTT

J: TRBJ1-2
D: NA
V: TRBV4-3
size: NA
CDR3: CASSRGDRGEYGYTF
DNA: TGCGCCAGCAGCCGGGGGGATAGGGGGGAATATGGCTACACCTTC

J: TRBJ1-2
D: NA
V: TRBV4-3
size: NA
CDR3: CASSQDRARYGYTF
DNA: TGCGCCAGCAGCCAAGACCGGGCGAGGTATGGCTACACCTTC

J: TRBJ2-3
D: NA
V: TRBV18
size: NA
CDR3: CASSPGGADTQYF
DNA: TGTGCCAGCTCACCGGGGGGAGCAGATACGCAGTATTTT

J: TRBJ1-4
D: TRBD1
V: TRBV28
size: NA
CDR3: CASSLLYSGTGGEVEKLFF
DNA: TGTGCCAGCAGTTTATTGTATTCCGGGACAGGGGGCGAGGTTGAAAAACTGTTTTTT

J: TRBJ2-1
D: TRBD2
V: TRBV9
size: NA
CDR3: CASSVGTSNEQFF
DNA: TGTGCCAGCAGCGTAGGGACTAGCAATGAGCAGTTCTTC

J: TRBJ2-1
D: NA
V: TRBV19
size: NA
CDR3: CASSYLSNEQFF
DNA: TGTGCCAGTAGTTATCTAAGCAATGAGCAGTTCTTC

J: TRBJ2-3
D: TRBD2
V: TRBV4-3
size: NA
CDR3: CASSRRLAGGADTQYF
DNA: TGCGCCAGCAGCAGAAGACTAGCGGGAGGCGCAGATACGCAGTATTTT

J: TRBJ1-6
D: TRBD1
V: TRBV7-9
size: NA
CDR3: CASSLMAGGLGNSPLHF
DNA: TGTGCCAGCAGCTTAATGGCAGGGGGTTTGGGGAATTCACCCCTCCACTTT

J: TRBJ1-1
D: TRBD1
V: TRBV5-1
size: NA
CDR3: CASSAATGDTEAFF
DNA: TGCGCCAGCAGCGCGGCGACAGGGGACACTGAAGCTTTCTTT

J: TRBJ1-6
D: TRBD1
V: TRBV6-6
size: NA
CDR3: CASSLGTGGNSPLHF
DNA: TGTGCCAGCAGTCTGGGGACAGGGGGGAATTCACCCCTCCACTTT

J: TRBJ1-1
D: NA
V: TRBV19
size: NA
CDR3: CASSIIKGQSAFF
DNA: TGTGCCAGTAGTATTATTAAGGGTCAATCAGCTTTCTTT

J: TRBJ1-1
D: NA
V: TRBV19
size: many
CDR3: CASSIDPRFEAFF
DNA: TGTGCCAGTAGTATAGATCCACGGTTTGAAGCTTTCTTT

J: TRBJ2-4
D: NA
V: TRBV27
size: NA
CDR3: CASRPQGLDKNIQYF
DNA: TGTGCCAGCAGGCCTCAGGGCTTGGACAAAAACATTCAGTACTTC

J: TRBJ2-5
D: TRBD2
V: TRBV7-2
size: NA
CDR3: CASSSHSRLAEETQYF
DNA: TGTGCCAGCAGCTCCCACTCTAGACTAGCGGAAGAGACCCAGTACTTC

J: TRBJ2-5
D: NA
V: TRBV28
size: few
CDR3: CASSPGTVGGTQYF
DNA: TGTGCCAGCAGCCCAGGGACGGTGGGGGGGACCCAGTACTTC

J: TRBJ2-1
D: NA
V: TRBV28
size: few
CDR3: CASIGQYNEQFF
DNA: TGTGCCAGCATCGGACAATACAATGAGCAGTTCTTC

J: TRBJ2-5
D: NA
V: TRBV4-1
size: NA
CDR3: CASSQGPASRETQYF
DNA: TGCGCCAGCAGCCAAGGTCCGGCTAGCCGGGAGACCCAGTACTTC

J: TRBJ1-1
D: NA
V: TRBV18
size: few
CDR3: CASSRRGNTEAFF
DNA: TGTGCCAGCTCACGAAGGGGGAACACTGAAGCTTTCTTT

J: TRBJ2-1
D: NA
V: TRBV27
size: NA
CDR3: CASRFGGYSYNEQFF
DNA: TGTGCCAGCCGGTTTGGGGGCTATTCCTACAATGAGCAGTTCTTC

J: TRBJ2-7
D: TRBD1
V: TRBV6-1
size: NA
CDR3: CASSPRRTGENEQYF
DNA: TGTGCCAGCAGTCCCCGCCGGACAGGGGAGAACGAGCAGTACTTC

J: TRBJ1-5
D: NA
V: TRBV19
size: NA
CDR3: CASSFTFSRVRDQPQHF
DNA: TGTGCCAGTAGTTTTACCTTTTCCAGGGTCAGGGATCAGCCCCAGCATTTT

J: TRBJ2-2
D: TRBD2
V: TRBV10-3
size: NA
CDR3: CAISESGGDTGELFF
DNA: TGTGCCATCAGTGAGTCGGGGGGGGACACCGGGGAGCTGTTTTTT

J: TRBJ1-1
D: TRBD1
V: TRBV2
size: NA
CDR3: CASSEWDRGSNTEAFF
DNA: TGTGCCAGCAGTGAATGGGACAGGGGCTCAAACACTGAAGCTTTCTTT

J: TRBJ2-7
D: NA
V: TRBV7-2
size: NA
CDR3: CASSLSVNYEQYF
DNA: TGTGCCAGCAGCTTATCAGTTAACTACGAGCAGTACTTC

J: TRBJ1-5
D: TRBD1
V: TRBV28
size: few
CDR3: CASTPLDRGDQPQHF
DNA: TGTGCCAGCACCCCGCTAGACAGGGGCGACCAGCCCCAGCATTTT

J: TRBJ2-6
D: TRBD2
V: TRBV19
size: once
CDR3: CASSPASGGYSSGANVLTF
DNA: TGTGCCAGTAGTCCGGCTAGCGGGGGGTATAGCTCTGGGGCCAACGTCCTGACTTTC

J: TRBJ2-5
D: NA
V: TRBV5-1
size: many
CDR3: CASSREGNTQETQYF
DNA: TGCGCCAGCAGCCGGGAAGGGAACACCCAAGAGACCCAGTACTTC

J: TRBJ1-3
D: TRBD1
V: TRBV7-2
size: NA
CDR3: CASSFRDRPSGNTIYF
DNA: TGTGCCAGCAGCTTTAGGGACAGACCCTCTGGAAACACCATATATTTT

J: TRBJ2-5
D: TRBD1
V: TRBV30
size: NA
CDR3: CAWRDRGYGETQYF
DNA: TGTGCCTGGAGGGACAGGGGGTATGGGGAGACCCAGTACTTC